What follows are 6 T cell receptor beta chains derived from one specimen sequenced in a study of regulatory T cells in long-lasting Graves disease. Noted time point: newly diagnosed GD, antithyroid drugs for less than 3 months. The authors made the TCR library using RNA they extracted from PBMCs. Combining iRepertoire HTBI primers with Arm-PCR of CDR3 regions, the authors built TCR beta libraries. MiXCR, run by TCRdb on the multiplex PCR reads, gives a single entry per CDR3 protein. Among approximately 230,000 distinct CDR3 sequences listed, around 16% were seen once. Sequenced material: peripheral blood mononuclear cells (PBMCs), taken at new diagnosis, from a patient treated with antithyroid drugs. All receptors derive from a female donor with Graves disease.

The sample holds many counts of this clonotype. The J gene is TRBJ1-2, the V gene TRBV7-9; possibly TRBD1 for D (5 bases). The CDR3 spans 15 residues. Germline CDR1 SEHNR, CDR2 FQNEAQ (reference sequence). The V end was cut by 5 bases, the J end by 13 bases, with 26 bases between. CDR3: CASSPSRIGTYGGTF. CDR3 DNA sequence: TGTGCCAGCAGCCCGTCTAGGATCGGGACCTATGGAGGCACCTTC.

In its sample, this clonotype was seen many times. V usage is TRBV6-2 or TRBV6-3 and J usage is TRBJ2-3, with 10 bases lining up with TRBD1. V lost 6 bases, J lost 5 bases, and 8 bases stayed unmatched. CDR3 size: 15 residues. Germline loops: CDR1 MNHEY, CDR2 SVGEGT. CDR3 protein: CASREDRGDGDTQYF. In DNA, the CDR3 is TGTGCCAGCAGGGAGGACAGGGGGGATGGAGATACGCAGTATTTT.

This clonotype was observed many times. The CDR3 reads CAWSGLRRGNTIYF. The CDR3 DNA follows: TGTGCCTGGAGTGGGTTGAGGAGAGGAAACACCATATATTTT. The genes are TRBV30 and TRBJ1-3; no clear D gene. The CDR3 loop spans 14 amino acids. Trimming took off 1 base at V and 4 bases at J, with 11 bases between the two ends. Germline assignment: CDR1 GTSNPN and CDR2 SVGIG (reference sequence).

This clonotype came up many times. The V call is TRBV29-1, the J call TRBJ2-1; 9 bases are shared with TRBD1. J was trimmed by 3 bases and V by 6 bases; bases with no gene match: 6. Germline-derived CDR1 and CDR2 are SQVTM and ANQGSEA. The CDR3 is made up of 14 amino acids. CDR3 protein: CSVSGTGIYNEQFF. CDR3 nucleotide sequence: TGCAGCGTGTCCGGGACAGGGATCTACAATGAGCAGTTCTTC.

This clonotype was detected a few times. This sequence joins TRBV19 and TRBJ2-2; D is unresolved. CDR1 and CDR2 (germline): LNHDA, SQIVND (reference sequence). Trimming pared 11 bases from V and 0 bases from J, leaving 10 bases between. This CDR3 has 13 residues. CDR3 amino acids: CAGRHSNTGELFF. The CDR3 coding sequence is TGTGCCGGCAGACATTCGAACACCGGGGAGCTGTTTTTT.

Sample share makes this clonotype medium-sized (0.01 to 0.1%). The CDR3 reads CASSLVGVAGDTQYF. Written as DNA, the CDR3 is TGTGCCAGCAGCTTAGTCGGGGTAGCGGGAGATACGCAGTATTTT. The V and J genes are TRBV7-2 and TRBJ2-3; 7 nucleotides line up with TRBD2. CDR3 length: 15 amino acids. Germline CDR1 reads SGHTA; CDR2 reads FQGNSA. V gave up 1 base and J gave up 5 bases; unmatched junction bases: 6.